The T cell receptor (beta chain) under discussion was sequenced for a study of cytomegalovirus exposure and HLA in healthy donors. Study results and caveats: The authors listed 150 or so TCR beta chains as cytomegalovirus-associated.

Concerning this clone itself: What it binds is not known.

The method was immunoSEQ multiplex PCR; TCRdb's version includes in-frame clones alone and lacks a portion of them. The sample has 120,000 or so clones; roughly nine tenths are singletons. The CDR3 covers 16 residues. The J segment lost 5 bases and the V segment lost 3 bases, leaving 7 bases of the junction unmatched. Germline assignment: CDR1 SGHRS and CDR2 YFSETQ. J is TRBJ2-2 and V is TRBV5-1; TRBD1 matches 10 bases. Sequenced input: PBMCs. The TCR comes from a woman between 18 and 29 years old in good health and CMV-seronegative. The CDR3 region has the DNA TGCGCCAGCAGCTACGGACAGGGGGTGGATACCGGGGAGCTGTTTTTT. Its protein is CASSYGQGVDTGELFF.